The 28 T cell receptor beta chains reported below all come from one sample, sequenced in a study of T cell responses to AZD1222 COVID-19 vaccine. The method was immunoSEQ multiplex PCR; TCRdb's version includes in-frame clones alone and lacks a portion of them. The sample carries some 200,000 clones, almost 95% recorded once. The input for sequencing was peripheral blood, taken on day 0 of AZD1222 vaccination. The receptors come from an adult in good health.

This clone was recorded once. The rearrangement uses TRBV28 and TRBJ1-5, with 7 bases lining up with TRBD1. The CDR3 runs to 16 residues. The trim removed 5 bases at V and 4 bases at J, leaving 11 bases unmatched. Germline CDR1 MDHEN, CDR2 SYDVKM. The CDR3, as DNA: TGTGCCAGCAGTCTCCCCCGGGACAGCGCGAATCAGCCCCAGCATTTT. Its translation is CASSLPRDSANQPQHF. Full variable domain (remainder filled in from reference TRBV28 and TRBJ1-5): DVKVTQSSRYLVKRTGEKVFLECVQDMDHENMFWYRQDPGLGLRLIYFSYDVKMKEKGDIPEGYSVSREKKERFSLILESASTNQTSMYLCASSLPRDSANQPQHFGDGTRLSIL.

Concerning this clone: A junction boundary mismatches the germline segment, possibly from a read error. The chain's CDR3 is CASSLRPGGPNSEAFF. The CDR3 bases are TGTGCCAGCAGCTTGCGCCCCGGAGGGCCGAACTCTGAAGCTTTCTTT. The genes are TRBV11-2 and TRBJ1-1, with D unclear. Germline loops: CDR1 SGHAT, CDR2 FQNNGV. CDR3 length: 16 residues.

The V call is TRBV5-4, the J call TRBJ1-2; 9 bases fit TRBD1. Germline values: CDR1 SGHNT, CDR2 YYREEE (reference sequence). The CDR3 spans 15 residues. With 4 bases clipped from V and 4 bases from J, the junction kept 8 bases outside the gene matches. Here the CDR3 DNA reads TGTGCCAGCAGCGCCAGACAGGGGGGGGGCTATGGCTACACCTTC. Translation gives CASSARQGGGYGYTF.

This CDR3 is CAWSRGNYGYTF. For the CDR3, the DNA is TGTGCCTGGAGTAGGGGTAACTATGGCTACACCTTC. The gene calls are TRBV30 and TRBJ1-2, with a possible D match to TRBD1 (5 bases). Trimming pared 2 bases from V and 1 base from J, leaving 5 bases between. The CDR3 runs 12 residues. Germline V CDR1 and CDR2: GTSNPN, SVGIG (reference sequence).

The rearrangement joins TRBV20-1 to TRBJ1-2, with unresolved D. The CDR3 has 13 residues. From germline, CDR1 is DFQATT and CDR2 SNEGSKA (reference sequence). V lost 3 bases and J 8 bases, leaving 16 bases between the germline ends. As DNA, the CDR3 is TGCAGTGCTAGTCCTGGTCCCGAGAGGGGCTACACCTTC. It translates to CSASPGPERGYTF.

This clone was observed once. This chain joins TRBV19 and TRBJ1-1, with 11 bases aligning to TRBD1. The CDR3 length is 13 residues. V gave up 5 bases and J gave up 4 bases; unmatched junction bases: 0. The germline V gene has CDR1 LNHDA and CDR2 SQIVND (reference sequence). DNA of the CDR3: TGTGCCAGTAGTGGACAGGGGGCCACTGAAGCTTTCTTT. Its translation is CASSGQGATEAFF.

This chain connects TRBV2 to TRBJ2-1; TRBD2 matches at 14 bases. The CDR3 loop spans 18 amino acids. The V gene end was trimmed by 6 bases and the J gene end by 6 bases; junction bases not matched to a gene: 13. CDR1 is SNHLY and CDR2 is FYNNEI in the germline V gene. The CDR3 region has the DNA TGTGCCAGCAGGGGTTTGAGAGGGACTAGCGGGAGTCGCAATGAGCAGTTCTTC. Its translation: CASRGLRGTSGSRNEQFF.

The gene calls are TRBV5-4 and TRBJ1-6; unclear D gene. CDR3 size: 16 residues. CDR1 is SGHNT, CDR2 YYREEE, per germline (reference sequence). The V gene lost 0 bases and the J gene lost 3 bases, with 10 bases spanning the gap. The CDR3 nucleotides are TGTGCCAGCAGCTTGGACGGGAATCGCTATAATTCACCCCTCCACTTT. This codes for CASSLDGNRYNSPLHF.

The chain couples TRBV12-3 or TRBV12-4 to TRBJ2-7; D gene ambiguous. This CDR3 has 12 residues. V dropped 3 bases and J dropped 4 bases, with 7 bases sitting between them. CDR3 in DNA: TGTGCCAGCAGTTTCGGGTCTTACGAGCAGTACGTC. It yields the protein CASSFGSYEQYV.

J is TRBJ2-7 and V is TRBV3-1 (or the pseudogene TRBV3-2), with 8 bases identical to TRBD2. The CDR3 extends over 14 amino acids. The V gene end was trimmed by 4 bases and the J gene end by 4 bases; junction bases not matched to a gene: 6. The germline V gene encodes CDR1 LGHDT and CDR2 YNNKEL (reference sequence). DNA of the CDR3: TGTGCCAGCAGCCCCGGGACTAGAGTATACGAGCAGTACTTC. This encodes CASSPGTRVYEQYF.

As DNA, the CDR3 is TGTGCCAGCAGCTCCGGACAGTCCTATTCCTACGAGCAGTACTTC. Protein sequence: CASSSGQSYSYEQYF. The chain is built from TRBV7-2 and TRBJ2-7; tentative D call: TRBD1 (6 bases). This CDR3 is 15 amino acids long. V lost 4 bases and J 1 base, leaving 14 bases between the germline ends. Germline assignment: CDR1 SGHTA and CDR2 FQGNSA. Looking up the rest from reference TRBV7-2 and TRBJ2-7 gives the full variable domain: GAGVSQSPSNKVTEKGKDVELRCDPISGHTALYWYRQSLGQGLEFLIYFQGNSAPDKSGLPSDRFSAERTGGSVSTLTIQRTQQEDSAVYLCASSSGQSYSYEQYFGPGTRLTVT.

The chain is built from TRBV19 and TRBJ1-1; a possible D gene is TRBD1 (5 bases). This CDR3 is 12 amino acids long. The ends were cut back, 1 base at V and 7 bases at J, with 7 bases in the middle. CDR1 is LNHDA, CDR2 SQIVND, per germline (reference sequence). The CDR3 loop reads CASSIGDSEAFF. The CDR3 DNA follows: TGTGCCAGTAGTATAGGAGACAGTGAAGCTTTCTTT. The entire variable domain, with the rest obtained from reference TRBV19 and TRBJ1-1, is as follows: DGGITQSPKYLFRKEGQNVTLSCEQNLNHDAMYWYRQDPGQGLRLIYYSQIVNDFQKGDIAEGYSVSREKKESFPLTVTSAQKNPTAFYLCASSIGDSEAFFGQGTRLTVV.

The rearrangement links TRBV14 to TRBJ2-7; no definite D call. Germline CDR1 SGHDN, CDR2 FVKESK. This CDR3 contains 12 residues. Trimming took off 5 bases at V and 5 bases at J, with 10 bases between the two ends. Here the CDR3 DNA reads TGTGCCAGCAGCTCTGCCCGTCACGAGCAGTACTTC. Its protein product is CASSSARHEQYF.

The chain couples TRBV13 to TRBJ2-1; D gene ambiguous. Trimming shortened V by 5 bases and J by 10 bases, and 9 bases separated the two germline ends. The V gene's germline CDR1 is PRHDT and CDR2 FYEKMQ (reference sequence). This CDR3 has 11 amino acids. DNA for the CDR3: TGTGCCAGCAGCCTGGACCGCGAGCAGTTCTTC. It is translated as CASSLDREQFF. Drawing the rest from reference TRBV13 and TRBJ2-1, the complete variable domain is AAGVIQSPRHLIKEKRETATLKCYPIPRHDTVYWYQQGPGQDPQFLISFYEKMQSDKGSIPDRFSAQQFSDYHSELNMSSLELGDSALYFCASSLDREQFFGPGTRLTVL.

The chain recombines TRBV5-6 with TRBJ1-4; 8 bases agree with TRBD1. J lost 6 bases, V lost 5 bases, and 9 bases had no gene match. The CDR3 is 15 residues long. Germline-derived CDR1 and CDR2 are SGHDT and YYEEEE. The CDR3 loop is CASSSTGVEYEKLFF. The CDR3 nucleotides read TGTGCCAGCAGTTCGACAGGGGTAGAATATGAAAAACTGTTTTTT. The full variable domain, completed using reference TRBV5-6 and TRBJ1-4, is DAGVTQSPTHLIKTRGQQVTLRCSPKSGHDTVSWYQQALGQGPQFIFQYYEEEERQRGNFPDRFSGHQFPNYSSELNVNALLLGDSALYLCASSSTGVEYEKLFFGSGTQLSVL.

The chain has TRBV19 and TRBJ2-1, with D possibly called TRBD1 or TRBD2 (5 bases each). Per the germline V gene, CDR1 is LNHDA and CDR2 is SQIVND (reference sequence). The CDR3 is made up of 15 amino acids. CDR3 nucleotide sequence: TGTGGCACCAGTAAATATGGGACCTCCTACGGGGAGCAGTTCTTC. It translates to CGTSKYGTSYGEQFF.

This clone was counted between two and nine times. This rearrangement joins TRBV12-3 or TRBV12-4 to TRBJ1-2; 7 bases agree with TRBD1. The CDR3 is made up of 13 amino acids. V lost 4 bases to trimming and J lost 2 bases; unmatched junction nucleotides: 1. CDR3: CASSSDRNYGYTF. Here the CDR3 DNA reads TGTGCCAGCAGTTCGGACAGGAACTATGGCTACACCTTC.

This clone has just one count. This rearrangement joins TRBV4-3 to TRBJ2-5, with 8 bases matching TRBD2. This CDR3 region has 16 residues. The V segment lost 0 bases and the J segment 7 bases; nucleotides outside the gene matches: 10. Germline lookup yields CDR1 LGHNA and CDR2 YSLEER. CDR3: CASSQDVSGGMVTQYF. CDR3 nucleotide sequence: TGCGCCAGCAGCCAAGATGTAAGCGGGGGAATGGTGACCCAGTACTTC.

On this clone itself: This same CDR3 is encoded by further DNA sequences in the sample. The chain recombines TRBV9 with TRBJ1-5, with D unresolved. CDR1 is SGDLS, CDR2 YYNGEE, per germline. Trimming stripped 3 bases from V and 2 bases from J, with 9 bases between. The CDR3 spans 14 residues. The CDR3 bases are TGTGCCAGCAGCGCGCTCGGCGGCAATCAGCCCCAGCATTTT. Its protein is CASSALGGNQPQHF.

This clone has only one observation. The rearrangement uses TRBV5-1 and TRBJ2-1, with D hard to call. This CDR3 comprises 13 residues. CDR1 and CDR2 (germline): SGHRS, YFSETQ. V shed 9 bases and J shed 8 bases, with 18 bases lying between them. The CDR3 here is CATQAETWDEQFF. DNA for the CDR3: TGCGCCACCCAGGCTGAGACCTGGGATGAGCAGTTCTTC.

V gene TRBV4-1 combines with J gene TRBJ1-1; D remains ambiguous. CDR1 is MGHRA, CDR2 YSYEKL, per germline. The CDR3 loop spans 15 amino acids. The V gene lost 0 bases and the J gene lost 4 bases, with 12 bases spanning the gap. The CDR3 loop is CASSQEAQRPTEAFF. The DNA for the CDR3 is TGCGCCAGCAGCCAAGAGGCCCAGAGGCCCACTGAAGCTTTCTTT.

The chain carries TRBV5-4 and TRBJ2-1, with D perhaps TRBD2 (6 bases). Germline CDR1 SGHNT, CDR2 YYREEE (reference sequence). The CDR3 contains 15 residues. V lost 4 bases and J 10 bases, leaving 21 bases between the germline ends. CDR3 sequence reads: CASSHPGQRVREQFF. Written as DNA, the CDR3 is TGTGCCAGCAGCCATCCCGGCCAGCGGGTGAGGGAGCAGTTCTTC.

The gene calls are TRBV14 and TRBJ1-2, with 10 bases that match TRBD1. From germline, CDR1 is SGHDN and CDR2 FVKESK. Germline trimming cut 0 bases from V and 4 bases from J; bases unmatched to any gene: 8. This CDR3 contains 17 residues. CDR3: CASSQDPTGGPPYGYTF. As DNA, the CDR3 is TGTGCCAGCAGCCAAGACCCGACAGGGGGCCCCCCCTATGGCTACACCTTC.

The V and J genes are TRBV6-5 and TRBJ2-1; TRBD2 matches 7 bases. The V segment lost 4 bases and the J segment 1 base; nucleotides outside the gene matches: 1. The germline CDR1 and CDR2 sequences are MNHEY and SVGAGI. This CDR3 region has 14 residues. The CDR3: CASSSAGSYNEQFF. The CDR3 coding sequence is TGTGCCAGCAGTTCAGCGGGATCCTACAATGAGCAGTTCTTC.

J is TRBJ1-4 and V is TRBV9; no firm D call. The germline CDR1 and CDR2 sequences are SGDLS and YYNGEE. Trimming shortened V by 3 bases and J by 8 bases, and 17 bases separated the two germline ends. The CDR3 contains 15 residues. The CDR3 loop is CASSATASLGEKLFF. The CDR3 DNA sequence: TGTGCCAGCAGCGCGACGGCTTCGCTGGGAGAAAAACTGTTTTTT.

The rearrangement joins TRBV4-2 to TRBJ2-5, with D uncertain. CDR1 is LGHNA, CDR2 YNFKEQ, per germline. CDR3 length equals 18 residues. V dropped 0 bases and J dropped 5 bases, with 22 bases sitting between them. CDR3 protein: CASSQEVIYLGSSETQYF. The CDR3 region has the DNA TGTGCCAGCAGCCAAGAAGTCATTTATCTGGGCTCTTCGGAGACCCAGTACTTC.

The chain couples TRBV28 to TRBJ1-2; no firm D call. Looked up from germline, CDR1 is MDHEN and CDR2 is SYDVKM. This CDR3 spans 12 amino acids. The V end was cut by 1 base, the J end by 8 bases, with 8 bases between. The CDR3 is CASSLSVEGYTF. CDR3 coding DNA: TGTGCCAGCAGTTTATCGGTGGAGGGCTACACCTTC.

DNA for the CDR3: TGTGCCAGCGGACAGGGGGTCTACAATGAGCAGTTCTTC. It codes for CASGQGVYNEQFF. This chain connects TRBV2 to TRBJ2-1; TRBD1 aligns across 10 bases. This CDR3 comprises 13 residues. J gave up 3 bases and V 8 bases, and 1 base lay outside the gene matches. Germline CDR1 and CDR2: SNHLY and FYNNEI.